This TCR beta chain was found in a study of breast tumors, draining lymph nodes, adjacent tissues. The study, taken as a whole, reports: Data fit most tumor T cells coming from lymph node, expanding in tumor. Tumor repertoires ranked between lymph nodes and nontumor tissue in diversity, with V and J gene preferences. Data only fit, rather than demonstrated, lymph node origin of most tumor T cells.

TCRdb fed the multiplex PCR reads into MiXCR, producing one record per CDR3 protein. The sample lists more than 50,000 distinct CDR3 sequences; about 40% were seen once. The V segment lost 5 bases and the J segment 2 bases; nucleotides outside the gene matches: 4. Germline CDR1 reads SGHVT; CDR2 reads SQSDAQ. The CDR3 length is 14 residues. Points on this clonotype: The antigen is undetermined.

This TCR came from a female donor with breast cancer. Some clones in this sample may be carry-over from other donors' samples. Specimen: breast tumor tissue. The chain has TRBV7-4 and TRBJ2-3, with TRBD1 identical over 7 bases. CDR3: CASSRDRNTDTQYF. DNA for the CDR3: TGTGCCAGCAGCCGGGACAGAAACACAGATACGCAGTATTTT. Supplemented by reference TRBV7-4 and TRBJ2-3, the full variable domain reads GAGVSQSPRYKVAKRGRDVALRCDSISGHVTLYWYRQTLGQGSEVLTYSQSDAQRDKSGRPSGRFSAERPERSVSTLKIQRTEQGDSAVYLCASSRDRNTDTQYFGPGTRLTVL.